Sequencing of this T cell receptor beta chain was carried out in a study of PD-1 blockade in classical Hodgkin lymphoma. Each and every patient relapsed after autologous stem cell transplantation, and patients got differing brentuximab vedotin exposure. Concerning this clone: Its target is not known.

With 4 bases removed from V and 4 bases from J, the gap between germline ends came to 17 bases. The CDR3 is 15 residues long. Germline lookup yields CDR1 SGHDN and CDR2 FVKESK. The protocol was immunoSEQ multiplex PCR, while the TCRdb copy is restricted to in-frame clones and leaves out a portion. The table records 25,000 to 30,000 clones, over 75% of them present only once. Study results and caveats: CD4+ TCR diversity, unlike CD8+, climbed significantly by C4D1. Exclusion was the outcome for patients who began nivolumab under 1 year after ASCT. Complete responders matched newly diagnosed patients in baseline diversity.

The sequences come from peripheral blood mononuclear cells (PBMCs), collected at baseline. V and J are TRBV14 and TRBJ2-7; D might be TRBD1 or TRBD2, each matching 5 bases. The sequence derives from a human donor with classical Hodgkin lymphoma. CDR3: CASSPGTSRGYEQYF. CDR3 DNA: TGTGCCAGCAGCCCAGGGACCTCCCGTGGATACGAGCAGTACTTC.